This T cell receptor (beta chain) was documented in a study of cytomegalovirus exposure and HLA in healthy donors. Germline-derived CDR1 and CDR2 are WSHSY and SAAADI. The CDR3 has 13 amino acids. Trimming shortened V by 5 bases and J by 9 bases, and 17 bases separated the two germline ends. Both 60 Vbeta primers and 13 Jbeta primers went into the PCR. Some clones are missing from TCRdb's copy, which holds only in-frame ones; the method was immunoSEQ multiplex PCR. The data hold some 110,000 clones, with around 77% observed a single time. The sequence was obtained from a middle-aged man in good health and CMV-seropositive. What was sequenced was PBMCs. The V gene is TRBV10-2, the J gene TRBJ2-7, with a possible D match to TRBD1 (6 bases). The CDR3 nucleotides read TGCGCCAGCAGTACTACCACCCAAGGGGGGCAGTACTTC. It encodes CASSTTTQGGQYF.